Listed here are 9 T cell receptor beta chains from one sample, sequenced in a study of brain T cells in children with intractable seizures. Clones were read by immunoSEQ multiplex PCR, and TCRdb kept only the in-frame ones, dropping some. The sample has about 320,000 clones, 93% seen once. Indicated time point: blood from clinic visit 5 months post-surgery; TSC patient then seizure free. The sample in question was peripheral blood, obtained 4 to 5 months after surgery. Every receptor here comes from a boy in the first two years of life with tuberous sclerosis and intractable seizures.

As DNA, the CDR3 is TGTGCCAGCGATGATATTTTTGGACAGAGAAATAATTCACCCCTCCACTTT. Translated, it gives CASDDIFGQRNNSPLHF. V usage is TRBV2 and J usage is TRBJ1-6, with D perhaps matching TRBD1 (6 bases). Trimming shortened V by 8 bases and J by 5 bases, and 22 bases separated the two germline ends. Germline V gene sequence: CDR1 SNHLY, CDR2 FYNNEI. CDR3 length: 17 residues.

The chain has TRBV7-8 and TRBJ1-2; no clear D gene. V was cut by 1 base and J by 1 base, with 19 bases left in between. CDR3 length equals 18 residues. Looked up from germline, CDR1 is SGHVS and CDR2 is FQNEAQ. This chain's CDR3 is CASSLERAFVRSNYGYTF. The CDR3 nucleotides read TGTGCCAGCAGCTTAGAAAGGGCTTTCGTTCGGAGTAACTATGGCTACACCTTC.

The chain carries TRBV7-2 and TRBJ2-1; D is undetermined. The CDR3 is 14 amino acids. Germline lookup yields CDR1 SGHTA and CDR2 FQGNSA. V lost 1 base, J lost 0 bases, and 4 bases lay in between. The CDR3 protein is CASSLGCSYNEQFF. CDR3 bases: TGTGCCAGCAGCTTAGGGTGCTCCTACAATGAGCAGTTCTTC.

The CDR3 region is CASSPRTPPNQPQHF. Written as DNA, the CDR3 is TGTGCCAGCAGCCCCCGGACTCCACCCAATCAGCCCCAGCATTTT. This sequence joins TRBV3-1 (or the pseudogene TRBV3-2) and TRBJ1-5; D is unresolved. CDR3 length: 15 residues. The germline V gene has CDR1 LGHDT and CDR2 YNNKEL (reference sequence). V shed 4 bases and J shed 3 bases, with 13 bases lying between them.

The chain couples TRBV10-1 to TRBJ1-2; 7 nucleotides match TRBD1. Germline lookup yields CDR1 WNHNN and CDR2 SYGVQD (reference sequence). CDR3 length: 13 residues. Trimming took 8 bases from V and 4 from J; bases not matched to a gene: 7. The CDR3 DNA follows: TGCGCCAGCGCACCCACAGGGGCCTATGGCTACACCTTC. This translates into CASAPTGAYGYTF.

Points on this clone: The sample holds other DNA sequences that translate to the same CDR3. The chain employs TRBV7-9 and TRBJ1-2; D remains unclear. This CDR3 is 12 amino acids long. Germline V gene sequence: CDR1 SEHNR, CDR2 FQNEAQ (reference sequence). The germline V and J ends were trimmed by 1 base and 6 bases, with 6 bases remaining between them. The chain's CDR3 is CASSLGGNGYTF. CDR3 coding DNA: TGTGCCAGCAGCTTAGGAGGCAATGGCTACACCTTC.

The J gene is TRBJ2-3, the V gene TRBV3-1 (or the pseudogene TRBV3-2); 11 positions match TRBD2. The junction had 5 bases not matched to a gene; V was cut back by 4 bases and J by 2 bases. The CDR3 runs 16 residues. CDR1 LGHDT and CDR2 YNNKEL come from the germline V gene (reference sequence). The CDR3 sequence is CASSPRGLADTDTQYF. The CDR3 nucleotides are TGTGCCAGCAGCCCGAGGGGACTAGCGGACACAGATACGCAGTATTTT.

As DNA, the CDR3 is TGCAGCGTTGACGTAAACACTGAAGCTTTCTTT. It specifies CSVDVNTEAFF. The chain joins TRBV29-1 to TRBJ1-1, with no clear D. This CDR3 is built from 11 residues. V gave up 3 bases and J gave up 2 bases, with 4 bases separating them. Per germline, CDR1 SQVTM and CDR2 ANQGSEA.

V and J are TRBV6-5 and TRBJ1-1; D gene uncertain. This CDR3 spans 13 amino acids. V lost 3 bases to trimming and J lost 0 bases, with 5 bases between them. The germline V gene has CDR1 MNHEY and CDR2 SVGAGI. The CDR3, as DNA: TGTGCCAGCAGTTATACTCTGAACACTGAAGCTTTCTTT. This codes for CASSYTLNTEAFF.